What follows are 19 T cell receptor beta chains derived from one specimen sequenced in a study of siplizumab effects on memory and regulatory T cells. Sequencing was performed with immunoSEQ multiplex PCR; in TCRdb, only in-frame clones are kept and a portion is missing. The table includes approximately 110,000 clones, under 95% detected once. Source material: CD4+ T cells sorted from blood. The source of these receptors is a human donor in good health.

This chain connects TRBV11-2 to TRBJ2-1; D gene unclear. The CDR3 sequence is 13 residues long. The V end lost 5 bases, the J end lost 3 bases, and 8 bases lay between the germline ends. CDR1 and CDR2 from the germline V gene are SGHAT and FQNNGV. CDR3 in DNA: TGTGCCAGCAGCGGTGGTGTCTACAATGAGCAGTTCTTC. Its translation is CASSGGVYNEQFF.

This chain joins TRBV7-9 and TRBJ1-4; D gene unclear. In germline, CDR1 is SEHNR, CDR2 FQNEAQ (reference sequence). The CDR3 covers 14 residues. The ends were cut back, 4 bases at V and 8 bases at J, with 14 bases in the middle. CDR3 sequence reads: CASSSDPLDEKLFF. The CDR3 bases are TGTGCCAGCAGCTCGGACCCCTTGGACGAAAAACTGTTTTTT.

Only one count was recorded for this clone. The rearrangement joins TRBV5-1 to TRBJ2-5; D possibly corresponds to TRBD2 (5 bases). The germline V and J ends were trimmed by 0 bases and 1 base, with 7 bases remaining between them. The CDR3 has 14 amino acids. The germline V gene encodes CDR1 SGHRS and CDR2 YFSETQ. CDR3 bases: TGCGCCAGCAGCTTGGGAGCGGTCCAAGAGACCCAGTACTTC. Translated: CASSLGAVQETQYF.

The chain uses TRBV6-5 and TRBJ1-1; 7 nucleotides align to TRBD1. CDR1 is MNHEY, CDR2 SVGAGI, per germline. The CDR3 has 11 residues. V was clipped by 6 bases and J by 6 bases; unmatched bases: 1. CDR3 sequence (DNA): TGTGCCAGCAGCGACAGGGCTGAAGCTTTCTTT. This sequence encodes CASSDRAEAFF.

The gene calls are TRBV11-1 and TRBJ1-1; a weak D match, TRBD1 (5 bases). The CDR3 has 13 residues. V lost 5 bases and J lost 9, with 16 bases in between. The V gene's germline CDR1 is SGHAT and CDR2 FQDESV (reference sequence). CDR3 sequence: CASSPGQNRKAFF. Here the CDR3 DNA reads TGTGCCAGCAGCCCTGGACAAAATCGGAAAGCTTTCTTT.

The V gene is TRBV11-2, the J gene TRBJ2-1; no firm D call. Trimming removed 5 bases from V and 8 bases from J, with 13 bases in between. CDR1 and CDR2 from the germline V gene are SGHAT and FQNNGV. The CDR3 loop spans 13 amino acids. The CDR3 nucleotides are TGTGCCAGCAGCCCCCGATTGGCGGATGAGCAGTTCTTC. Protein: CASSPRLADEQFF. Looking up the rest from reference TRBV11-2 and TRBJ2-1 gives the full variable domain: EAGVAQSPRYKIIEKRQSVAFWCNPISGHATLYWYQQILGQGPKLLIQFQNNGVVDDSQLPKDRFSAERLKGVDSTLKIQPAKLEDSAVYLCASSPRLADEQFFGPGTRLTVL.

The chain couples TRBV7-9 to TRBJ2-2; D could derive from TRBD1 or TRBD2 (6 bases each). CDR1 is SEHNR and CDR2 is FQNEAQ in the germline V gene (reference sequence). The CDR3 is 16 amino acids. Trimming took off 5 bases at V and 5 bases at J, with 18 bases between the two ends. The CDR3 region has the DNA TGTGCCAGCAGCCCCAGTGCGGGGCAGGGGACCGGGGAGCTGTTTTTT. It codes for CASSPSAGQGTGELFF.

The chain is built from TRBV6-5 and TRBJ2-5, with D tentatively TRBD1 (6 bases). Germline V gene sequence: CDR1 MNHEY, CDR2 SVGAGI. CDR3 length equals 14 residues. The V end lost 0 bases, the J end lost 5 bases, and 10 bases lay between the germline ends. Here the CDR3 DNA reads TGTGCCAGCAGTTACTCCCACAGGGTCGAGACCCAGTACTTC. It encodes CASSYSHRVETQYF.

V usage is TRBV9 and J usage is TRBJ1-2; 8 bases agree with TRBD1. Trimming removed 3 bases from V and 7 bases from J; junction bases left unmatched: 5. This CDR3 has 13 residues. The germline V gene encodes CDR1 SGDLS and CDR2 YYNGEE. The CDR3 spells CASSADRGGGYTF. CDR3 nucleotide sequence: TGTGCCAGCAGCGCCGACAGGGGTGGTGGCTACACCTTC.

J is TRBJ2-6 and V is TRBV27, with a possible D match to TRBD1 (5 bases). The V end was cut by 5 bases, the J end by 0 bases, with 8 bases between. The CDR3 consists of 15 residues. Germline CDR1 is MNHEY and CDR2 is SMNVEV (reference sequence). CDR3 sequence: CASSETGSGANVLTF. The CDR3 nucleotides are TGTGCCAGCAGTGAAACAGGCTCTGGGGCCAACGTCCTGACTTTC.

The V gene is TRBV30, the J gene TRBJ1-6; D call uncertain. This CDR3 region has 11 residues. CDR1 and CDR2 (germline): GTSNPN, SVGIG (reference sequence). The germline V and J ends were trimmed by 3 bases and 8 bases, with 5 bases remaining between them. CDR3 sequence reads: CAWSQDSPLHF. CDR3 in DNA: TGTGCCTGGAGCCAGGATTCACCCCTCCACTTT.

V and J are TRBV28 and TRBJ2-7, with 10 positions matching TRBD1. The germline CDR1 and CDR2 sequences are MDHEN and SYDVKM. The CDR3 is 16 amino acids. The V gene end was trimmed by 4 bases and the J gene end by 3 bases; junction bases not matched to a gene: 9. This CDR3 reads CASSSYGTGAIYEQYF. DNA for the CDR3: TGTGCCAGCAGTTCCTATGGGACAGGGGCAATCTACGAGCAGTACTTC.

The V call is TRBV19, the J call TRBJ2-2; unclear D gene. The CDR3 covers 16 residues. CDR1 is LNHDA, CDR2 SQIVND, per germline (reference sequence). V was clipped by 3 bases and J by 0 bases, with 11 bases between them. Here the CDR3 reads CASSIGRLANTGELFF. The CDR3 DNA reads TGTGCCAGTAGTATCGGACGGCTCGCGAACACCGGGGAGCTGTTTTTT.

The chain recombines TRBV18 with TRBJ2-1; 9 nucleotides match TRBD2. V shed 5 bases, J shed 2 bases, and the junction held 7 bases outside the gene matches. The germline CDR1 and CDR2 sequences are KGHSH and LQKENI. The CDR3 has 16 residues. DNA of the CDR3: TGTGCCAGCTCATTTTTAGCGGGAGAGACCTACAATGAGCAGTTCTTC. This gives the protein CASSFLAGETYNEQFF. Supplemented by reference TRBV18 and TRBJ2-1, the full variable domain reads NAGVMQNPRHLVRRRGQEARLRCSPMKGHSHVYWYRQLPEEGLKFMVYLQKENIIDESGMPKERFSAEFPKEGPSILRIQQVVRGDSAAYFCASSFLAGETYNEQFFGPGTRLTVL.

The CDR3 sequence is CASSRSGDRGLETQYF. The DNA of the CDR3 is TGCGCCAGCAGCCGCAGCGGGGACAGGGGGCTGGAGACCCAGTACTTC. This chain joins TRBV5-1 and TRBJ2-5, with TRBD1 matching 12 bases. CDR1 and CDR2 (germline): SGHRS, YFSETQ. The CDR3 loop spans 16 amino acids. V was pared by 4 bases and J by 5 bases, with 9 bases of the junction left unmatched. Full variable domain (rest looked up from reference TRBV5-1 and TRBJ2-5): KAGVTQTPRYLIKTRGQQVTLSCSPISGHRSVSWYQQTPGQGLQFLFEYFSETQRNKGNFPGRFSGRQFSNSRSEMNVSTLELGDSALYLCASSRSGDRGLETQYFGPGTRLLVL.

The rearrangement joins TRBV4-1 to TRBJ2-7; the match to TRBD2 covers 7 bases. The germline gives CDR1 MGHRA, CDR2 YSYEKL. The V gene end was trimmed by 3 bases and the J gene end by 6 bases; junction bases not matched to a gene: 8. CDR3 length: 14 residues. DNA for the CDR3: TGCGCCAGCAGCCACCCTGGGGGGGGAAGCGAGCAGTACTTC. Encoded protein: CASSHPGGGSEQYF.

The chain recombines TRBV4-2 with TRBJ1-5; D remains ambiguous. This CDR3 is built from 16 residues. Germline lookup yields CDR1 LGHNA and CDR2 YNFKEQ. Trimming stripped 0 bases from V and 5 bases from J, with 14 bases between. CDR3 bases: TGTGCCAGCAGCCAAGAAGGACGGCAGCCCTATCAGCCCCAGCATTTT. Translated, it gives CASSQEGRQPYQPQHF.

The chain joins TRBV5-6 to TRBJ1-2; TRBD1 matches 12 bases. The germline CDR1 and CDR2 sequences are SGHDT and YYEEEE. This CDR3 contains 17 residues. Germline trimming cut 5 bases from V and 4 bases from J; bases unmatched to any gene: 12. CDR3 DNA: TGTGCCAGCAGTTCCCCCCTTAGGGACAGGGGGCTCTATGGCTACACCTTC. It translates to CASSSPLRDRGLYGYTF.

The chain links TRBV6-5 to TRBJ1-1; D gene ambiguous. In germline, CDR1 is MNHEY, CDR2 SVGAGI. V lost 4 bases and J lost 3, with 6 bases in between. The CDR3 is made up of 12 amino acids. CDR3 DNA sequence: TGTGCCAGCAGTTGGGTGGACACTGAAGCTTTCTTT. It encodes CASSWVDTEAFF.